The present T cell receptor (beta chain) was sequenced within a study of shared clonotypes between healthy human individuals. Researchers divided each subset's genomic DNA evenly across several immunoSEQ plates. The protocol was immunoSEQ multiplex PCR, while the TCRdb copy is restricted to in-frame clones and leaves out a portion. The repertoire consists of about 2,100,000 clones, with roughly 91% occurring once and the leading ten covering more than 1.5%. This clone has only one observation. Naive CD8 cells comprised CD45RO-negative, CCR7-positively selected cells, excluding terminally differentiated effector memory CD45RA+ cells. The donor population consisted of healthy HIV-negative adults with no recent acute infections or vaccinations. All of the donors resided in Nashville, Tennessee, and each was a Caucasian adult. The clonotype originates from a man aged 18 to 35 in good health. Some clones in this sample may be carry-over from other donors' samples. The sample consisted of naive CD8+ T cells from PBMCs.

The CDR3 DNA reads as TGTGCCAGTAGTATAGATGGCAACACACGATACAATGAGCAGTTCTTC. Its translation: CASSIDGNTRYNEQFF. This chain joins TRBV19 and TRBJ2-1; D gene ambiguous. The CDR3 covers 16 residues. Germline CDR1 reads LNHDA; CDR2 reads SQIVND (reference sequence). V shed 0 bases and J shed 4 bases, with 13 bases lying between them.